These 24 T cell receptor beta chains came from one sample sequenced in a study of CD8 T cells in Susac syndrome. When the RNA was reverse transcribed, random hexamers were used with an input of roughly 0.5 to 1 ug. Using its own MiXCR run on the immunoSEQ multiplex PCR reads, TCRdb lists one record per CDR3 protein. The table shows fewer than 200,000 distinct CDR3 sequences, with approximately 96% occurring only once. Sequenced sample: CD8+ T cells from PBMCs. These receptors were obtained from a human donor with multiple sclerosis.

This clonotype has just one count. The chain employs TRBV20-1 and TRBJ1-2; D is unresolved. V was shortened by 5 bases and J by 5 bases, with 12 bases between the two germline ends. The CDR3 consists of 12 residues. The germline gives CDR1 DFQATT, CDR2 SNEGSKA (reference sequence). CDR3 DNA sequence: TGCAGTGCTTTTCGGAGGATATATGGCTACACCTTC. As protein: CSAFRRIYGYTF.

A single count supports this clonotype. The germline gene is not matched at one end of the junction; a read error may be the cause. The rearrangement joins TRBV27 to TRBJ2-7; no firm D call. The germline V gene has CDR1 MNHEY and CDR2 SMNVEV (reference sequence). This CDR3 is 11 amino acids long. The CDR3 reads CASSFGPISVF. DNA for the CDR3: TGTGCCAGCAGTTTCGGGCCCATTTCAGTCTTC.

The chain joins TRBV11-2 to TRBJ2-7, with D perhaps TRBD2 (5 bases). CDR1 is SGHAT, CDR2 FQNNGV, per germline. This CDR3 region has 15 residues. Deletions cut 4 bases from V and 3 bases from J, with 16 bases between. DNA for the CDR3: TGTGCCAGCAGCTCGAGGACTCGACGCTACTACGAGCAGTACTTC. Encoded protein: CASSSRTRRYYEQYF.

V gene TRBV12-5 combines with J gene TRBJ2-7; D might be TRBD1 (6 bases). This CDR3 has 13 residues. The ends were cut back, 6 bases at V and 0 bases at J, with 9 bases in the middle. In germline, CDR1 is LGHNT, CDR2 FRNRAP. The DNA for the CDR3 is TGTGCTAGTGGGGGGACATCCTCCTACGAGCAGTACTTC. Its protein product is CASGGTSSYEQYF.

The gene calls are TRBV20-1 and TRBJ2-7; D is unresolved. The germline CDR1 and CDR2 sequences are DFQATT and SNEGSKA (reference sequence). The CDR3 totals 13 residues. The ends were cut back, 6 bases at V and 0 bases at J, with 12 bases in the middle. CDR3: CSASPADSYEQYF. The CDR3 nucleotides read TGCAGTGCGTCTCCGGCGGACTCCTACGAGCAGTACTTC.

The CDR3 DNA sequence: TGTGCCACCAGCTCCCAGGAGGGAGCCTACAATGAGCAGTTCTTC. Amino acids: CATSSQEGAYNEQFF. The chain links TRBV15 to TRBJ2-1, with D maybe TRBD2 (6 bases). V gave up 5 bases and J gave up 2 bases, with 13 bases separating them. The CDR3 sequence is 15 residues long. Germline V gene data show CDR1 as LNHNV and CDR2 as YYDKDF (reference sequence). The variable domain in full, with the rest retrieved from reference TRBV15 and TRBJ2-1, is DAMVIQNPRYQVTQFGKPVTLSCSQTLNHNVMYWYQQKSSQAPKLLFHYYDKDFNNEADTPDNFQSRRPNTSFCFLDIRSPGLGDTAMYLCATSSQEGAYNEQFFGPGTRLTVL.

The chain combines TRBV29-1 with TRBJ2-1; D uncertain. V lost 7 bases and J 0 bases, leaving 10 bases between the germline ends. Germline lookup yields CDR1 SQVTM and CDR2 ANQGSEA. This CDR3 has 13 amino acids. CDR3 sequence (DNA): TGCAGCGCGAAGGAGAGCTCCTACAATGAGCAGTTCTTC. It yields the protein CSAKESSYNEQFF.

The chain employs TRBV5-1 and TRBJ2-5; D is uncertain. The CDR3 spans 14 residues. Trimming removed 4 bases from V and 0 bases from J, with 10 bases in between. The V gene's germline CDR1 is SGHRS and CDR2 YFSETQ. The CDR3 bases are TGCGCCAGCAGCCCCAAGACGGACCAAGAGACCCAGTACTTC. Protein product: CASSPKTDQETQYF.

This chain uses TRBV20-1 with TRBJ2-7, with 10 bases fitting TRBD1. The length of the CDR3 is 14 residues. After removal of 3 bases from V and 2 bases from J, the junction contained 4 bases not matched to a gene. Germline CDR1 reads DFQATT; CDR2 reads SNEGSKA (reference sequence). CDR3 protein: CSARGQGRTYEQYF. The DNA for the CDR3 is TGCAGTGCTAGGGGACAGGGGCGTACCTACGAGCAGTACTTC.

The rearrangement uses TRBV28 and TRBJ2-2; TRBD1 is a possible D gene (5 bases). V gave up 6 bases and J gave up 4 bases, with 18 bases separating them. Germline loops: CDR1 MDHEN, CDR2 SYDVKM. The CDR3 spans 16 residues. CDR3 sequence (DNA): TGTGCCAGCAGACCTGACAGATCGCGGTTCACCGGGGAGCTGTTTTTT. It specifies CASRPDRSRFTGELFF.

The V call is TRBV5-6, the J call TRBJ2-7, with D possibly being TRBD1 (5 bases). Trimming shortened V by 0 bases and J by 1 base, and 11 bases separated the two germline ends. Germline CDR1 and CDR2: SGHDT and YYEEEE. The CDR3 consists of 15 residues. The DNA for the CDR3 is TGTGCCAGCAGCTTGGTGAGGACAAGTTCCTACGAGCAGTACTTC. Its protein is CASSLVRTSSYEQYF.

The chain links TRBV3-1 to TRBJ2-5; 11 bases map to TRBD1. The V and J ends lost 5 bases and 2 bases, in that order; junction bases with no gene match: 10. CDR1 is LGHDT and CDR2 is YNNKEL in the germline V gene (reference sequence). CDR3 length equals 17 residues. In nucleotides, the CDR3 is TGTGCCAGCAGCTCGGGACAGGGGGACCTCAGACAAGAGACCCAGTACTTC. This gives the protein CASSSGQGDLRQETQYF.

The chain carries TRBV2 and TRBJ2-7; TRBD1 matches 9 bases. Germline values: CDR1 SNHLY, CDR2 FYNNEI. After removal of 9 bases from V and 2 bases from J, the junction contained 5 bases not matched to a gene. This CDR3 is 13 amino acids long. The CDR3: CARGTGIPYEQYF. CDR3 nucleotide sequence: TGTGCCAGAGGGACAGGGATCCCCTACGAGCAGTACTTC.

The rearrangement joins TRBV27 to TRBJ2-7; 9 bases are a match to TRBD2. In germline, CDR1 is MNHEY, CDR2 SMNVEV (reference sequence). This CDR3 is built from 14 residues. The V and J ends lost 8 bases and 4 bases, in that order; junction bases with no gene match: 9. In DNA, the CDR3 is TGTGCCAGCTGGGAACTAGCGGGCGCGTACGAGCAGTACTTC. Protein sequence: CASWELAGAYEQYF.

This chain joins TRBV14 and TRBJ2-5; possible D gene TRBD2, 5 bases. Germline lookup yields CDR1 SGHDN and CDR2 FVKESK. This CDR3 is built from 16 residues. V gave up 3 bases and J gave up 5 bases, with 19 bases separating them. CDR3 in amino acids: CASSQSGSFGGETQYF. CDR3 DNA sequence: TGTGCCAGCAGCCAGTCCGGATCGTTCGGCGGGGAGACCCAGTACTTC.

Only one count was recorded for this clonotype. The chain recombines TRBV9 with TRBJ2-1; 9 bases align to TRBD1. CDR1 and CDR2 from the germline V gene are SGDLS and YYNGEE. V shed 4 bases, J shed 9 bases, and the junction held 14 bases outside the gene matches. This CDR3 is 16 amino acids long. CDR3 protein: CASSPWTGDYDGEQFF. The DNA of the CDR3 is TGTGCCAGCAGCCCCTGGACAGGGGACTATGACGGTGAGCAGTTCTTC.

The chain's CDR3 is CASSPPVGEQFF. Here the CDR3 DNA reads TGTGCCAGCAGTCCCCCGGTGGGTGAGCAGTTCTTC. This chain uses TRBV27 with TRBJ2-1; D uncertain. V lost 5 bases, J lost 9 bases, and 11 bases lay in between. Germline CDR1 reads MNHEY; CDR2 reads SMNVEV (reference sequence). This CDR3 comprises 12 residues.

The chain couples TRBV19 to TRBJ1-1, with 8 bases fitting TRBD1. Unmatched junction bases numbered 5, after V lost 5 bases and J lost 3 bases. The CDR3 extends over 14 amino acids. Germline V CDR1 and CDR2: LNHDA, SQIVND (reference sequence). CDR3 sequence reads: CASSLGQDYTEAFF. The DNA of the CDR3 is TGTGCCAGTAGTCTGGGACAGGATTACACTGAAGCTTTCTTT.

The chain employs TRBV7-9 and TRBJ2-7, with unresolved D. Germline-derived CDR1 and CDR2 are SEHNR and FQNEAQ (reference sequence). V lost 5 bases to trimming and J lost 5 bases, with 13 bases between them. This CDR3 comprises 13 residues. CDR3: CASSHVLSNEQYF. DNA of the CDR3: TGTGCCAGCAGCCACGTTCTGTCCAACGAGCAGTACTTC.

The rearrangement uses TRBV6-2 or TRBV6-3 and TRBJ2-7, with 7 bases matching TRBD2. This CDR3 is 14 amino acids long. CDR1 and CDR2 from the germline V gene are MNHEY and SVGEGT. Germline trimming cut 6 bases from V and 5 bases from J; bases unmatched to any gene: 10. This CDR3 is CASRDVSGTNEQYF. Written as DNA, the CDR3 is TGTGCCAGCAGAGACGTAAGCGGGACGAACGAGCAGTACTTC.

CDR3 DNA: TGTGCCAGCAGTTTCGGAGCGGGGTCCTACAATGAGCAGTTCTTC. Its translation is CASSFGAGSYNEQFF. The rearrangement uses TRBV12-3 or TRBV12-4 and TRBJ2-1; 7 bases are shared with TRBD2. Losses at the gene ends were 3 bases for V and 1 base for J; bases not matched to a gene: 3. This CDR3 spans 15 amino acids.

The chain couples TRBV2 to TRBJ2-7; no clear D. Germline V gene sequence: CDR1 SNHLY, CDR2 FYNNEI. V was clipped by 1 base and J by 0 bases, with 13 bases between them. The CDR3 covers 16 residues. CDR3 sequence reads: CASSEELQPSSYEQYF. In DNA form, the CDR3 reads TGTGCCAGCAGTGAAGAATTACAGCCTTCCTCCTACGAGCAGTACTTC.

The J gene is TRBJ2-7, the V gene TRBV19, with a weak D call TRBD1 (6 bases). This CDR3 spans 13 amino acids. Per the germline V gene, CDR1 is LNHDA and CDR2 is SQIVND (reference sequence). V was clipped by 1 base and J by 5 bases, with 9 bases between them. The CDR3 DNA sequence: TGTGCCAGTAGTATAGTTAGGGGGAACGAGCAGTACTTC. Amino acid sequence: CASSIVRGNEQYF.

The gene calls are TRBV20-1 and TRBJ1-2; 9 bases are a match to TRBD1. The CDR3 sequence is 14 residues long. The V gene's germline CDR1 is DFQATT and CDR2 SNEGSKA (reference sequence). V was pared by 0 bases and J by 7 bases, with 6 bases of the junction left unmatched. CDR3 residues: CSARDVDRGRGYTF. CDR3 DNA: TGCAGTGCTAGAGACGTGGACAGGGGCCGTGGCTACACCTTC.